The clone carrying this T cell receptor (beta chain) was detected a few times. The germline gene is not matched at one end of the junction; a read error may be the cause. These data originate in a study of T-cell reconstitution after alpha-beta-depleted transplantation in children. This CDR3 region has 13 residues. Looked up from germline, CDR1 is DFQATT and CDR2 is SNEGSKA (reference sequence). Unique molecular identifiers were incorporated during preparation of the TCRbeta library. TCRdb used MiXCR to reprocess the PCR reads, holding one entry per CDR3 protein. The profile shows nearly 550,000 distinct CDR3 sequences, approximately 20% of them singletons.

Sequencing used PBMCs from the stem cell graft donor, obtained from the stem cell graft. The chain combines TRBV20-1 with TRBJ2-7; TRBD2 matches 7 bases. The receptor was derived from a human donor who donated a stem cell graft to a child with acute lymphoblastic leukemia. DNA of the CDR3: TGCAGTGCTAGCAAGACTAGCTCCAACGAGCAGTACTTC. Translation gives CSASKTSSNEQYF.